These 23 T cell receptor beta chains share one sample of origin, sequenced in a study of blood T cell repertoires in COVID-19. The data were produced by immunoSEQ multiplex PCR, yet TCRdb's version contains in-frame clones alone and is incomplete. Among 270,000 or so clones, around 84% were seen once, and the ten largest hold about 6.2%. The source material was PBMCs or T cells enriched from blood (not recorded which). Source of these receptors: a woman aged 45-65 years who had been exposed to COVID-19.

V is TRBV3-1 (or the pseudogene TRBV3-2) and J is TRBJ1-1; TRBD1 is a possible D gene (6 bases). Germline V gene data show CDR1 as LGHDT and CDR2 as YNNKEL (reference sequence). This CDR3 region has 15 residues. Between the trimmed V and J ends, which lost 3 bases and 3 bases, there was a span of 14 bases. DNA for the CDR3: TGTGCCAGCAGCCAGGACCCCAGGGGATACACTGAAGCTTTCTTT. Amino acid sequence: CASSQDPRGYTEAFF.

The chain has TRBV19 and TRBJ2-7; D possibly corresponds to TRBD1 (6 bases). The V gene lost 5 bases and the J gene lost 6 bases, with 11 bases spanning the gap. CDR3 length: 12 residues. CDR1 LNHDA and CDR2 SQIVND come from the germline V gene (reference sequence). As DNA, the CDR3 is TGTGCCAGTAGTTCAAAAGGGGGCGAGCAGTACTTC. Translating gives CASSSKGGEQYF. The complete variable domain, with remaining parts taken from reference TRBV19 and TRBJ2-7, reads DGGITQSPKYLFRKEGQNVTLSCEQNLNHDAMYWYRQDPGQGLRLIYYSQIVNDFQKGDIAEGYSVSREKKESFPLTVTSAQKNPTAFYLCASSSKGGEQYFGPGTRLTVT.

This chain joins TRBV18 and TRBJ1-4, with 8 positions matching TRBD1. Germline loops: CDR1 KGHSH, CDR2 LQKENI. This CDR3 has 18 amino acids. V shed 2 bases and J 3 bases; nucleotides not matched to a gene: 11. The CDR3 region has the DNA TGTGCCAGCTCACCAGACAGGGGAGTCAGGACGGCTAATGAAAAACTGTTTTTT. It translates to CASSPDRGVRTANEKLFF. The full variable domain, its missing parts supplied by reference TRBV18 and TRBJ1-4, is NAGVMQNPRHLVRRRGQEARLRCSPMKGHSHVYWYRQLPEEGLKFMVYLQKENIIDESGMPKERFSAEFPKEGPSILRIQQVVRGDSAAYFCASSPDRGVRTANEKLFFGSGTQLSVL.

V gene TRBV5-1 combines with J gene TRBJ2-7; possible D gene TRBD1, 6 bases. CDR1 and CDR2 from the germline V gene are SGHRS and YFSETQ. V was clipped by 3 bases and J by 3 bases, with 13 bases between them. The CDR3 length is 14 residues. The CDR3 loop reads CASSSNVGGYEQYF. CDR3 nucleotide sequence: TGCGCCAGCAGCTCCAATGTAGGGGGCTACGAGCAGTACTTC.

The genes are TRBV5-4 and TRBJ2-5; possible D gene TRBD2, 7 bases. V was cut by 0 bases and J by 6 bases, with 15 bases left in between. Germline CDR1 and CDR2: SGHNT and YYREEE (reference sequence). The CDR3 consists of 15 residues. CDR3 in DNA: TGTGCCAGCAGCTTGGACAATACGGGGGGCCAGACCCAGTACTTC. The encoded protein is CASSLDNTGGQTQYF.

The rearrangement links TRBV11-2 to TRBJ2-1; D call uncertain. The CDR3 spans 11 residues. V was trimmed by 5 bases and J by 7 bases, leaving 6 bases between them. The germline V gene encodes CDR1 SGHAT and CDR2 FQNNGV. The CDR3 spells CASSPLNEQFF. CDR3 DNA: TGTGCCAGCAGCCCACTGAATGAGCAGTTCTTC.

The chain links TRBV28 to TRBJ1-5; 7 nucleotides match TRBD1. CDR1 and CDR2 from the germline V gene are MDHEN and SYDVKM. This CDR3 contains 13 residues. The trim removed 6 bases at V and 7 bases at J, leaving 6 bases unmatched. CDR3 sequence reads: CASSSTGAQPQHF. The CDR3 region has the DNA TGTGCCAGCAGCTCCACAGGGGCCCAGCCCCAGCATTTT. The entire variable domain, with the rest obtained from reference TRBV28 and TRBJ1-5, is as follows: DVKVTQSSRYLVKRTGEKVFLECVQDMDHENMFWYRQDPGLGLRLIYFSYDVKMKEKGDIPEGYSVSREKKERFSLILESASTNQTSMYLCASSSTGAQPQHFGDGTRLSIL.

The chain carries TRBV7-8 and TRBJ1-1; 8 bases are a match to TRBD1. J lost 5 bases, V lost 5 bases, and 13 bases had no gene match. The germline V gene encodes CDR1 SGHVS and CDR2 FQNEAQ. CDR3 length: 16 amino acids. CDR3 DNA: TGTGCCAGCAGCCCAGAATATACAGGGGGGAGGACTGAAGCTTTCTTT. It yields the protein CASSPEYTGGRTEAFF.

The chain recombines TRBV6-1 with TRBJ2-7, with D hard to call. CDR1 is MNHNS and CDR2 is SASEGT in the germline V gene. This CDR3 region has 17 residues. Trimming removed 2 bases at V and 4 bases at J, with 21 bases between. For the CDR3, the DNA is TGTGCCAGCAGTGAAAGGTCATGGGCAGACGCGATATACGAGCAGTACTTC. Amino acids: CASSERSWADAIYEQYF.

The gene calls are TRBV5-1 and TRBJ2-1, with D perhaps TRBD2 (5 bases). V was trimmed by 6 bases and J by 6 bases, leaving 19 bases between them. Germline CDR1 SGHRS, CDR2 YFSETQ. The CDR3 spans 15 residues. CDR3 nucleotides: TGCGCCAGCACACCGAGGCAGGCGGGCGCCAATGAGCAGTTCTTC. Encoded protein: CASTPRQAGANEQFF. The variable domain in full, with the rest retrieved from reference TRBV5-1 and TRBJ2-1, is KAGVTQTPRYLIKTRGQQVTLSCSPISGHRSVSWYQQTPGQGLQFLFEYFSETQRNKGNFPGRFSGRQFSNSRSEMNVSTLELGDSALYLCASTPRQAGANEQFFGPGTRLTVL.

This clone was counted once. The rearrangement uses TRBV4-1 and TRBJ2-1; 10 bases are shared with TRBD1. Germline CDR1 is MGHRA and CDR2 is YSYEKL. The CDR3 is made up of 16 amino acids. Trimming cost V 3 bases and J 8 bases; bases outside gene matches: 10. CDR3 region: CASSHILGTGADEQFF. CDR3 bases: TGCGCCAGCAGCCATATCCTCGGGACAGGGGCGGATGAGCAGTTCTTC.

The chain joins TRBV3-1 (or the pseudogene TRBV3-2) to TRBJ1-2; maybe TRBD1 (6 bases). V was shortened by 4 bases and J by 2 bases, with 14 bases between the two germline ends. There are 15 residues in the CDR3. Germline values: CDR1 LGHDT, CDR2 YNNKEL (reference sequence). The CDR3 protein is CASSPSGQLNYGYTF. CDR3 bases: TGTGCCAGCAGCCCTTCAGGACAGCTCAACTATGGCTACACCTTC.

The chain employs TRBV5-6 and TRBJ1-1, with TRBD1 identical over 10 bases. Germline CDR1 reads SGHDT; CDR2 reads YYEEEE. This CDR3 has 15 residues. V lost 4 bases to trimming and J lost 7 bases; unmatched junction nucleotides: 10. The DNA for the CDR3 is TGTGCCAGCAGCCTTTTGACAGGGGGCTCTGTTGAAGCTTTCTTT. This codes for CASSLLTGGSVEAFF.

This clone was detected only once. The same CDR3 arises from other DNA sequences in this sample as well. CDR3 in amino acids: CASSPGGNTEAFF. As DNA, the CDR3 is TGTGCCAGCAGCCCCGGGGGGAACACTGAAGCTTTCTTT. The chain carries TRBV12-3 or TRBV12-4 and TRBJ1-1; tentative D call: TRBD1 (5 bases). Trimming pared 6 bases from V and 1 base from J, leaving 9 bases between. This CDR3 is 13 amino acids long.

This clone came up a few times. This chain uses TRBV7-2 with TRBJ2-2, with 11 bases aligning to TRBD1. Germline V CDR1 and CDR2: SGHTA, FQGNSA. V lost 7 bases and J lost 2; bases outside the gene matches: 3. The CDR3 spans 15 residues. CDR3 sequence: CASKGQGANTGELFF. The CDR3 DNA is TGTGCCAGCAAAGGACAGGGGGCTAACACCGGGGAGCTGTTTTTT. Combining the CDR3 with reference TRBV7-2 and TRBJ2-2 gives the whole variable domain GAGVSQSPSNKVTEKGKDVELRCDPISGHTALYWYRQSLGQGLEFLIYFQGNSAPDKSGLPSDRFSAERTGGSVSTLTIQRTQQEDSAVYLCASKGQGANTGELFFGEGSRLTVL.

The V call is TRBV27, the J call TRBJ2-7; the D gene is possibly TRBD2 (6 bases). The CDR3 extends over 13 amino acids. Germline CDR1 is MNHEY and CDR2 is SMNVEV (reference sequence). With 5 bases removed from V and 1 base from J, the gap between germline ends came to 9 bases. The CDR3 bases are TGTGCCAGCAGTATAGGGAGGTCCTACGAGCAGTACTTC. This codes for CASSIGRSYEQYF.

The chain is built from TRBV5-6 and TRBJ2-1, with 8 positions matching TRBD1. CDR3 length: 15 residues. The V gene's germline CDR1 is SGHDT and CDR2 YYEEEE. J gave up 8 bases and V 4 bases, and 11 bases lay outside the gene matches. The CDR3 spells CASSMTGARGDEQFF. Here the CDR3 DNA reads TGTGCCAGCAGCATGACAGGGGCCCGCGGGGATGAGCAGTTCTTC. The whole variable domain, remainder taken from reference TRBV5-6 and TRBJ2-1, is DAGVTQSPTHLIKTRGQQVTLRCSPKSGHDTVSWYQQALGQGPQFIFQYYEEEERQRGNFPDRFSGHQFPNYSSELNVNALLLGDSALYLCASSMTGARGDEQFFGPGTRLTVL.

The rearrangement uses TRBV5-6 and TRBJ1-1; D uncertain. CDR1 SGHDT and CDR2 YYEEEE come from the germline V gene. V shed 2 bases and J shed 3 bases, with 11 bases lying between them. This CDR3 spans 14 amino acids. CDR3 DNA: TGTGCCAGCAGCTTTCGTGCACACGACACTGAAGCTTTCTTT. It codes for CASSFRAHDTEAFF.

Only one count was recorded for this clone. The chain's CDR3 is CASSPIAGWADTQYF. The CDR3 nucleotides read TGTGCCAGCAGCCCTATAGCGGGGTGGGCAGATACGCAGTATTTT. V gene TRBV5-6 combines with J gene TRBJ2-3, with TRBD2 matching 8 bases. CDR3 length: 15 residues. Per germline, CDR1 SGHDT and CDR2 YYEEEE. Trimming took 4 bases from V and 4 from J; bases not matched to a gene: 8.

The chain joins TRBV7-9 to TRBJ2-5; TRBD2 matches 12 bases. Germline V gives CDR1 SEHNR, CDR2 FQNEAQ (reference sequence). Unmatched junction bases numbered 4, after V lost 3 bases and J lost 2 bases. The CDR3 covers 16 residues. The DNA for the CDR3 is TGTGCCAGCAGCTTCCCCGGACTAGCGGGGCAAGAGACCCAGTACTTC. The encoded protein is CASSFPGLAGQETQYF.

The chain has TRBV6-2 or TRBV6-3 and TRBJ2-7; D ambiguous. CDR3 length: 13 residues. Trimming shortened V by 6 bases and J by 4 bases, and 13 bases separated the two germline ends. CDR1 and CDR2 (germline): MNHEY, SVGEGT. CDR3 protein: CASSSGEVYEQYF. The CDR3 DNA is TGTGCCAGCAGCTCCGGTGAGGTATACGAGCAGTACTTC.

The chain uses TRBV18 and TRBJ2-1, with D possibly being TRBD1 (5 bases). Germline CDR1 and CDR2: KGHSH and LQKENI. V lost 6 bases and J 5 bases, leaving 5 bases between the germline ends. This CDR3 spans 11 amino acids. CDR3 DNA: TGTGCCAGCTCGACAGACAATGAGCAGTTCTTC. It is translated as CASSTDNEQFF.

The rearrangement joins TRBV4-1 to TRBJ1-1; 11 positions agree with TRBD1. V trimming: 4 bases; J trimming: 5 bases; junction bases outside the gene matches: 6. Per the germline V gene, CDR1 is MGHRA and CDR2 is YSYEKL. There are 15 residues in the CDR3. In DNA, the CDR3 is TGCGCCAGCAGCCTCGTGGGACAGGGGGAAACTGAAGCTTTCTTT. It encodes CASSLVGQGETEAFF.